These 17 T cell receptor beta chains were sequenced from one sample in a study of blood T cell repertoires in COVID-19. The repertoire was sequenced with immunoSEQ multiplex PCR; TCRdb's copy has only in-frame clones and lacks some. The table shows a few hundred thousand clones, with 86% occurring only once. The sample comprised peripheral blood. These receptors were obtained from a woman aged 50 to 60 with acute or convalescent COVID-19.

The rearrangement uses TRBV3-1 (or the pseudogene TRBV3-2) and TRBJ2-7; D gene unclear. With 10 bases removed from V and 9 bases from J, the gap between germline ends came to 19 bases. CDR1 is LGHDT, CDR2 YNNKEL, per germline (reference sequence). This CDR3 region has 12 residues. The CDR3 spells CATQTPPEPQYF. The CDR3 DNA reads TGTGCCACCCAAACCCCCCCCGAGCCGCAGTACTTC.

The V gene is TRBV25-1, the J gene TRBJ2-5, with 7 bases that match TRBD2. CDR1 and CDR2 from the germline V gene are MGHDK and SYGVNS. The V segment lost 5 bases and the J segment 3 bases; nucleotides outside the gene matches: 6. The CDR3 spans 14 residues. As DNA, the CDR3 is TGTGCCAGCAGTCCTCTGGGGGGGGAAGAGACCCAGTACTTC. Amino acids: CASSPLGGEETQYF.

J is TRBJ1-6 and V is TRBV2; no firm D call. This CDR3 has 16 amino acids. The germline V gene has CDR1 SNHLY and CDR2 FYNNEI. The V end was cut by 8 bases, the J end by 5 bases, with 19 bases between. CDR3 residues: CASALRNTWDNSPLHF. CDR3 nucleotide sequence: TGTGCCAGCGCGCTCAGGAATACGTGGGATAATTCACCCCTCCACTTT.

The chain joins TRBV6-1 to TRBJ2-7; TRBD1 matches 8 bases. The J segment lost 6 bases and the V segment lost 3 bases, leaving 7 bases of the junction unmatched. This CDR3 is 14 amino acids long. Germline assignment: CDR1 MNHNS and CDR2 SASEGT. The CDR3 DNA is TGTGCCAGCAGTGATTGGCAGGGGGCCAGCGAGCAGTACTTC. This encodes CASSDWQGASEQYF.

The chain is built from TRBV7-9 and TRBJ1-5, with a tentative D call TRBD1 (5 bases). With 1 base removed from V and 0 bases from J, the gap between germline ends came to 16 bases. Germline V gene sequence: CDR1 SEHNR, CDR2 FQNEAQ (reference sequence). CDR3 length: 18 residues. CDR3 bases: TGTGCCAGCAGCTTAGGCGACGGAGGGGCCAGTAGCAATCAGCCCCAGCATTTT. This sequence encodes CASSLGDGGASSNQPQHF.

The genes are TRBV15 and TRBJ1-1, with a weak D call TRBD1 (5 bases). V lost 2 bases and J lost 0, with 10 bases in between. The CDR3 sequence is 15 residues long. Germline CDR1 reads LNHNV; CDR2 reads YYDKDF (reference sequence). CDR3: CATSRRTDMNTEAFF. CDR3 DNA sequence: TGTGCCACCAGCAGACGGACGGACATGAACACTGAAGCTTTCTTT.

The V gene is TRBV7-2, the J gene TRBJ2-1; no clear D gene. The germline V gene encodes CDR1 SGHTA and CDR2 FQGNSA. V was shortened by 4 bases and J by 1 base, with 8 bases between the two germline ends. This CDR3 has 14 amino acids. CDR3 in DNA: TGTGCCAGCAGCTCAGCTCCTTCCTACAATGAGCAGTTCTTC. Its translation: CASSSAPSYNEQFF. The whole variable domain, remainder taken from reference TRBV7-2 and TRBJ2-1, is GAGVSQSPSNKVTEKGKDVELRCDPISGHTALYWYRQSLGQGLEFLIYFQGNSAPDKSGLPSDRFSAERTGGSVSTLTIQRTQQEDSAVYLCASSSAPSYNEQFFGPGTRLTVL.

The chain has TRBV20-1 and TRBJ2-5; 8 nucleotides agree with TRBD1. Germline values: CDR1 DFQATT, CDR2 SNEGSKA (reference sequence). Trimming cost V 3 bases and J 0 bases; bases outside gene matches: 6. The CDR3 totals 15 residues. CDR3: CSASLGQGYQETQYF. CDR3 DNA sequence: TGCAGTGCTAGTTTAGGACAGGGCTACCAAGAGACCCAGTACTTC.

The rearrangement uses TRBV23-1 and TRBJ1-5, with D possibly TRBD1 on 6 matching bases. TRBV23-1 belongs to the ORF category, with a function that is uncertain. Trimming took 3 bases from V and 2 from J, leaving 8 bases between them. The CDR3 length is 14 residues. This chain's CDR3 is CASSQGAGNQPQHF. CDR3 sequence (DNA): TGCGCCAGCAGTCAGGGGGCGGGCAATCAGCCCCAGCATTTT.

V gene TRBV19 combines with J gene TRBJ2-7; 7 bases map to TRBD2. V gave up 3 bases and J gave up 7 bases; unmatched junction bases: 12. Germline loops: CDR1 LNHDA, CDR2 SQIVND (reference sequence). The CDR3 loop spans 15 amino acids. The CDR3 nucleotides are TGTGCCAGTAGTATTTATGGCGGGAGATTACGAGAGCAGTACTTC. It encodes CASSIYGGRLREQYF.

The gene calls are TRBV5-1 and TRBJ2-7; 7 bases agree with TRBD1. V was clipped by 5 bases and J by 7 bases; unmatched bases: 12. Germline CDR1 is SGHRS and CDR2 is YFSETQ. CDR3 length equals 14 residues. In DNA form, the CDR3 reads TGCGCCAGCAGAGGACAGGCCCGCTCCGGGGAGCAGTACTTC. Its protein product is CASRGQARSGEQYF.

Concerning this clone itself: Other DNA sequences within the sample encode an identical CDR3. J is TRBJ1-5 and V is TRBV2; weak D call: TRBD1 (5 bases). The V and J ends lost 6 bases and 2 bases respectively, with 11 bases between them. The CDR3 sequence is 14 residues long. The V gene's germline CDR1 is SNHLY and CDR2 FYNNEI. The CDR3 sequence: CASSGTGGNQPQHF. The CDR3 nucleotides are TGTGCCAGCAGCGGGACGGGGGGCAATCAGCCCCAGCATTTT. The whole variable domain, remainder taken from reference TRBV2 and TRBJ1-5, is EPEVTQTPSHQVTQMGQEVILRCVPISNHLYFYWYRQILGQKVEFLVSFYNNEISEKSEIFDDQFSVERPDGSNFTLKIRSTKLEDSAMYFCASSGTGGNQPQHFGDGTRLSIL.

The CDR3 region is CASSPSQTYEQYF. In nucleotides, the CDR3 is TGTGCCAGCTCACCGTCGCAGACCTACGAGCAGTACTTC. V and J are TRBV18 and TRBJ2-7, with unresolved D. CDR1 and CDR2 (germline): KGHSH, LQKENI. V was pared by 3 bases and J by 2 bases, with 8 bases between. The CDR3 is 13 residues long.

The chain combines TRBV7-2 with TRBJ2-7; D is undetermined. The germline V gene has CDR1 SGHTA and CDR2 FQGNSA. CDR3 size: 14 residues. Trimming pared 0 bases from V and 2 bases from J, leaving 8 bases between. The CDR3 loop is CASSLARIAYEQYF. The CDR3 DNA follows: TGTGCCAGCAGCTTAGCTAGAATCGCCTACGAGCAGTACTTC.

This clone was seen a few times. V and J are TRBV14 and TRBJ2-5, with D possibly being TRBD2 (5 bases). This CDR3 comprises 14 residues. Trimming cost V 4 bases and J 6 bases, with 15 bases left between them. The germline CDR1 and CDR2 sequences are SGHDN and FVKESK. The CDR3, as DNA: TGTGCCAGCAGCCCACCCGGCGGGTCAAAGACCCAGTACTTC. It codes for CASSPPGGSKTQYF. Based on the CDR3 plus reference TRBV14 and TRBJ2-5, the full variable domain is EAGVTQFPSHSVIEKGQTVTLRCDPISGHDNLYWYRRVMGKEIKFLLHFVKESKQDESGMPNNRFLAERTGGTYSTLKVQPAELEDSGVYFCASSPPGGSKTQYFGPGTRLLVL.

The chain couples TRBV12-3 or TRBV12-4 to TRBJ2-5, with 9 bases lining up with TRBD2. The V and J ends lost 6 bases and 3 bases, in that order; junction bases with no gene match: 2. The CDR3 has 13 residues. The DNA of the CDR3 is TGTGCCAGCAGGGGACTAGCTAAAGAGACCCAGTACTTC. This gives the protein CASRGLAKETQYF.

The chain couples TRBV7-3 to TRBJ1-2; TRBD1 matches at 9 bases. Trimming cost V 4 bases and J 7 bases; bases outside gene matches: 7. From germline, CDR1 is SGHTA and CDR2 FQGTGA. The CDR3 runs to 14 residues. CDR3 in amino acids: CASSYGTGLRGYTF. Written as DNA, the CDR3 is TGTGCCAGCAGCTACGGGACAGGGTTACGTGGCTACACCTTC.